This TCR beta chain is drawn from a study of T cells in Graves' hyperthyroidism and ophthalmopathy. Looking at the study overall: Once the initial diagnosis was made, peripheral blood was obtained before any treatment.

Study-wide results and limits: A model using 13 V-J features told ophthalmopathy apart from stable hyperthyroidism.

Stable Graves' hyperthyroidism meant no ophthalmopathy progression within 18 months. Uncontrolled infection, other autoimmune disease, pregnancy or lactation barred patients from enrollment. In its sample, this clonotype was seen once. Its antigen is not known. Germline lookup yields CDR1 MNHNS and CDR2 SASEGT. CDR3 length equals 13 residues. With 9 bases removed from V and 3 bases from J, the gap between germline ends came to 12 bases. TCR beta CDR3 regions were amplified from RNA transcripts. Researchers ran a first-round RT-PCR on the TCR CDR3 using the HTBI primer set. TCRdb itself ran the multiplex PCR reads through MiXCR, one entry per CDR3 protein. The table has around 350,000 distinct CDR3 sequences, approximately 20% seen once.

V is TRBV6-1 and J is TRBJ1-5, with TRBD1 as a possible D gene (6 bases). The TCR originated in a woman younger than 30 with Graves' hyperthyroidism. Sequenced material: blood. CDR3 amino acids: CASQGFDNQPQHF. As DNA, the CDR3 is TGTGCCAGTCAGGGGTTCGACAATCAGCCCCAGCATTTT.